The sequence of this T cell receptor beta chain was determined in a study of T-cell reconstitution after alpha-beta-depleted transplantation in children. This clonotype was found many times. The authors prepared the TCRbeta library with unique molecular identifiers. A single record per CDR3 protein comes from TCRdb applying MiXCR to the PCR reads. The sample holds about 360,000 distinct CDR3 sequences, 10% to 15% seen once. Per the germline V gene, CDR1 is SGHRS and CDR2 is YFSETQ. This CDR3 has 16 amino acids. V trimming: 4 bases; J trimming: 3 bases; junction bases outside the gene matches: 10. Sequencing used PBMCs, obtained from the stem cell graft. The chain is built from TRBV5-1 and TRBJ2-1, with 7 nucleotides matching TRBD1. This sequence originates from a human donor who donated a stem cell graft to a child with Fanconi anemia. CDR3 amino acids: CASSVGDRLFYNEQFF. The CDR3 nucleotides read TGCGCCAGCAGCGTAGGGGACAGACTCTTCTACAATGAGCAGTTCTTC.